The 10 T cell receptor beta chains presented below share a single source sample, sequenced in a study of blood T cell repertoires in COVID-19. The table came from immunoSEQ multiplex PCR; TCRdb's copy has only in-frame clones and leaves some out. The sample lists about 44,000 clones; roughly 84% were seen once. Sequencing was done on a sample of peripheral blood. The receptors were sampled from a woman in her 70s with acute or convalescent COVID-19.

Here the CDR3 reads CASSLKRPGQTNTEAFF. CDR3 nucleotides: TGTGCCAGCAGTTTAAAGAGACCCGGACAGACGAACACTGAAGCTTTCTTT. V usage is TRBV27 and J usage is TRBJ1-1, with D possibly TRBD1 on 6 matching bases. This CDR3 is built from 17 residues. Germline V CDR1 and CDR2: MNHEY, SMNVEV (reference sequence). Trimming stripped 2 bases from V and 1 base from J, with 17 bases between.

The J gene is TRBJ1-3, the V gene TRBV21-1; the table's D call TRBD1 went unverified against the DNA. TRBV21-1 is termed a pseudogene. There are 15 residues in the CDR3. As DNA, the CDR3 is TGTGCCAGCAGCAAAAACAGGGACGCTGGAAACACCATATATTTT. Amino acids: CASSKNRDAGNTIYF.

The CDR3 region is CASSGGGKGEQYF. CDR3 DNA sequence: TGTGCCAGCAGCGGCGGGGGTAAGGGCGAGCAGTACTTC. This chain joins TRBV9 and TRBJ2-7; 7 bases map to TRBD2. The CDR3 is made up of 13 amino acids. CDR1 is SGDLS, CDR2 YYNGEE, per germline. Losses at the gene ends were 3 bases for V and 6 bases for J; bases not matched to a gene: 6.

This rearrangement joins TRBV6-5 to TRBJ1-1; 8 positions match TRBD1. The germline V gene encodes CDR1 MNHEY and CDR2 SVGAGI. CDR3 length equals 10 residues. The CDR3 protein is CSTGETEAFF. In DNA, the CDR3 is TGTTCGACAGGGGAAACTGAAGCTTTCTTT.

The chain carries TRBV11-3 and TRBJ2-5; 7 bases align to TRBD2. The CDR3 runs 13 residues. V was clipped by 6 bases and J by 1 base; unmatched bases: 2. Germline V gene data show CDR1 as SGHNT and CDR2 as YENEEA. CDR3 DNA sequence: TGTGCCAGCAGTCCTAGCGGCCAAGAGACCCAGTACTTC. This sequence encodes CASSPSGQETQYF.

Of note for this clone: One junction end does not reproduce the germline sequence, and a read error may be involved. This chain uses TRBV6-2 or TRBV6-3 with TRBJ1-3; D is unclear. The CDR3 has 12 residues. Per germline, CDR1 MNHEY and CDR2 SVGEGT. CDR3 residues: CASSHSGNTIYF. The CDR3 DNA sequence: TGTGCCAGCAGTCACTCTGGAAACACCATATATTTT.

The chain couples TRBV5-4 to TRBJ2-1; TRBD2 matches at 8 bases. CDR1 SGHNT and CDR2 YYREEE come from the germline V gene (reference sequence). V was pared by 3 bases and J by 7 bases, with 6 bases of the junction left unmatched. The CDR3 sequence is 14 residues long. CDR3: CASSYSGRGNEQFF. The CDR3 region has the DNA TGTGCCAGCAGCTACAGCGGGAGAGGAAATGAGCAGTTCTTC.

This sequence joins TRBV29-1 and TRBJ1-1; tentatively, D is TRBD1 (5 bases). V lost 6 bases to trimming and J lost 5 bases, with 16 bases between them. CDR1 is SQVTM, CDR2 ANQGSEA, per germline. The CDR3 is 13 amino acids. The CDR3 here is CSVATGGETEAFF. CDR3 nucleotide sequence: TGCAGCGTCGCGACGGGGGGGGAGACTGAAGCTTTCTTT. Supplemented by reference TRBV29-1 and TRBJ1-1, the full variable domain reads SAVISQKPSRDICQRGTSLTIQCQVDSQVTMMFWYRQQPGQSLTLIATANQGSEATYESGFVIDKFPISRPNLTFSTLTVSNMSPEDSSIYLCSVATGGETEAFFGQGTRLTVV.

This CDR3 is CASSEIPTGYTGELFF. In DNA form, the CDR3 reads TGTGCCAGTAGTGAAATCCCGACAGGGTACACCGGGGAGCTGTTTTTT. This sequence joins TRBV19 and TRBJ2-2, with 7 positions matching TRBD1. The CDR3 is 16 residues long. CDR1 is LNHDA and CDR2 is SQIVND in the germline V gene (reference sequence). The V segment lost 5 bases and the J segment 3 bases; nucleotides outside the gene matches: 9.

This clone was seen a handful of times. This rearrangement joins TRBV11-2 to TRBJ2-7; maybe TRBD1 (6 bases). This CDR3 region has 15 residues. V shed 2 bases and J shed 3 bases, with 14 bases lying between them. Germline lookup yields CDR1 SGHAT and CDR2 FQNNGV. The CDR3 reads CASSLSNTGSYEQYF. CDR3 DNA sequence: TGTGCCAGCAGCTTATCCAACACAGGGAGCTACGAGCAGTACTTC.